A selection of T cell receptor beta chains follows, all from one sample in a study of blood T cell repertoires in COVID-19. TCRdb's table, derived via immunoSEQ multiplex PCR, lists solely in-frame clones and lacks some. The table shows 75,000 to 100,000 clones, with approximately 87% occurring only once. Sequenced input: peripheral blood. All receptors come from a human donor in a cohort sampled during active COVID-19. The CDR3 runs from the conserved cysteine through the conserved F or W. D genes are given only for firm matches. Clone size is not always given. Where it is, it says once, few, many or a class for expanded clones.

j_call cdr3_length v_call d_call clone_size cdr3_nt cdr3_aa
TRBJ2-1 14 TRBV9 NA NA TGTGCCAGCAGCGCGATCTCTTCGGTGAATGAGCAGTTCTTC CASSAISSVNEQFF
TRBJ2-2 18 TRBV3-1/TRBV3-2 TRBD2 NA TGTGCCAGCAGGGGACGCGGCGGGCTAGCGGGGAAAGGCGGGGAGCTGTTTTTT CASRGRGGLAGKGGELFF
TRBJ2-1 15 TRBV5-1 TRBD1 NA TGCGCCAGCGGTTTCGACAGGGCTTCCTACAATGAGCAGTTCTTC CASGFDRASYNEQFF
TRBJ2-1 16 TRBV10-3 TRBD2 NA TGTGCCATCAGTGACGCGTCGGCTAGCGGGAGCAATGAGCAGTTCTTC CAISDASASGSNEQFF
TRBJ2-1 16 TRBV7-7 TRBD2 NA TGTGCTAGCCGCCCTGGACTAGCGGGAGTTGCCCATGAGCAGTTCTTC CASRPGLAGVAHEQFF
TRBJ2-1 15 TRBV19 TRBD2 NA TGTGCCAGTAGTCCTAGCGGGGGGGCAAATAATGAGCAGTTCTTC CASSPSGGANNEQFF
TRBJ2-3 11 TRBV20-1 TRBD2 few TGCAAGGGACTAGCAAGAGATACGCAGTATTTT CKGLARDTQYF
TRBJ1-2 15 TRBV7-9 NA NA TGTGCCAGCAGCTTAGCGGGGAGAACCATCTATGGCTACACCTTC CASSLAGRTIYGYTF
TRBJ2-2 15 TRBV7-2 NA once TGTGCCAGCAGCTTAGATAGGACAGACACCGGGGAGCTGTTTTTT CASSLDRTDTGELFF
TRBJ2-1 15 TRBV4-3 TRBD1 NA TGCGCCAGCAGCCAAGCGCAGGGGGATTTAGGCGAGCAGTTCTTC CASSQAQGDLGEQFF
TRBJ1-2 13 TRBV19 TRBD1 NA TGTGCCAGTAGAACACAGGGGAGCGATGGCTACACCTTC CASRTQGSDGYTF
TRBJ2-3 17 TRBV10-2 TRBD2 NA TGCGCCAGCAGCCAGGAAACCGGGAGGCGATACACAGATACGCAGTATTTT CASSQETGRRYTDTQYF
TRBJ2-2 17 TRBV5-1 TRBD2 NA TGCGCCAGCAGCTTGCCGGGGGTAGCGGGAGGCACCGGGGAGCTGTTTTTT CASSLPGVAGGTGELFF
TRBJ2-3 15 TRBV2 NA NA TGTGCCAGCAGTGAAGATATGGGCAGGGAGGATCCGCAGTATTTT CASSEDMGREDPQYF
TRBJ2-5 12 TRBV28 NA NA TGTGCCAGCAGCCCCTGGGGGAGGAACCAGTACTTC CASSPWGRNQYF
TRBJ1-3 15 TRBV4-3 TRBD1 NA TGCGCCAGCAGCCACGAGGGGGCGACTGGAAACACCATATATTTT CASSHEGATGNTIYF
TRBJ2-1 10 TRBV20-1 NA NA TGCAGTGCTCTTCAGAATGAGCAGTTCTTC CSALQNEQFF
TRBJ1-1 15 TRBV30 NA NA TGTGCCTGGAGTGTACGGCCAGGGCTGAACACTGAAGCTTTCTTT CAWSVRPGLNTEAFF
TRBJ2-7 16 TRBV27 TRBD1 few TGTGCCAGCAGTTTTTCAGGGACAGGACCCACCTACGAGCAGTACTTC CASSFSGTGPTYEQYF
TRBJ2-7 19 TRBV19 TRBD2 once TGTGCCAGTACCCCATCTGCGGTAGCGGGTGGAGGGCTCCTGTACGAGCAGTACTTC CASTPSAVAGGGLLYEQYF